Below, 32 T cell receptor beta chains from the same sample are listed, as sequenced in a study of human T cells and chemical hapten exposure. Each CDR3 protein is one row after TCRdb ran MiXCR on the RACE reads. This sample has approximately 340,000 distinct CDR3 sequences; around 7% occur once, and the top ten carry about 8%. Specified time point: patch test 1, 2 weeks after DPC sensitization. Treatment defined: therapeutic diphenylcyclopropenone sensitization with weekly scalp DPC. Sample: whole blood, taken in connection with sensitization to the hapten diphenylcyclopropenone (DPC). The receptors shown here come from a young woman with alopecia areata. Some clones in this sample may be carry-over from other donors' samples.

The chain uses TRBV7-8 and TRBJ1-5; tentative D call: TRBD1 (5 bases). There are 18 residues in the CDR3. In germline, CDR1 is SGHVS, CDR2 FQNEAQ. Trimming stripped 1 base from V and 6 bases from J, with 22 bases between. DNA of the CDR3: TGTGCCAGCAGCTTAGACCCCGTCGACAGTTACCGGTTTCAGCCCCAGCATTTT. This encodes CASSLDPVDSYRFQPQHF. The full variable domain, rest sourced from reference TRBV7-8 and TRBJ1-5, is GAGVSQSPRYKVAKRGQDVALRCDPISGHVSLFWYQQALGQGPEFLTYFQNEAQLDKSGLPSDRFFAERPEGSVSTLKIQRTQQEDSAVYLCASSLDPVDSYRFQPQHFGDGTRLSIL.

This clonotype was observed a few times. The rearrangement uses TRBV5-4 and TRBJ2-1; D remains ambiguous. The CDR3 runs to 15 residues. Germline CDR1 and CDR2: SGHNT and YYREEE (reference sequence). Trimming took off 2 bases at V and 5 bases at J, with 14 bases between the two ends. CDR3 in amino acids: CASSLVGPTHNEQFF. The CDR3 DNA reads as TGTGCCAGCAGCTTAGTCGGTCCCACCCACAATGAGCAGTTCTTC.

The J gene is TRBJ1-1, the V gene TRBV29-1; perhaps TRBD1 as D (5 bases). The length of the CDR3 is 13 residues. The germline V and J ends were trimmed by 4 bases and 3 bases, with 12 bases remaining between them. Germline values: CDR1 SQVTM, CDR2 ANQGSEA. CDR3 sequence reads: CSVGRGQDTEAFF. In nucleotides, the CDR3 is TGCAGCGTTGGAAGGGGCCAGGACACTGAAGCTTTCTTT.

The chain carries TRBV4-1 and TRBJ1-6; 9 nucleotides line up with TRBD1. The junction had 5 bases not matched to a gene; V was cut back by 4 bases and J by 7 bases. The V gene's germline CDR1 is MGHRA and CDR2 YSYEKL. The CDR3 loop spans 15 amino acids. CDR3 coding DNA: TGCGCCAGCAGCCTTGGGACAGGGACCAATTCACCCCTCCACTTT. It translates to CASSLGTGTNSPLHF.

Ten or more counts support this clonotype. The chain has TRBV28 and TRBJ2-1; D is undetermined. Per the germline V gene, CDR1 is MDHEN and CDR2 is SYDVKM. V was cut by 6 bases and J by 1 base, with 13 bases left in between. The CDR3 is 15 amino acids. CDR3 nucleotide sequence: TGTGCCAGCAGAATGACCCGGTCGTCCTACAATGAGCAGTTCTTC. Translated: CASRMTRSSYNEQFF.

With regard to this clonotype: The junction differs from germline at one of its ends, possibly a read error. V gene TRBV4-3 combines with J gene TRBJ2-7, with D maybe TRBD1 (5 bases). CDR1 is LGHNA, CDR2 YSLEER, per germline. The CDR3 runs 13 residues. CDR3 DNA: TGCGCCAGCAGCCAACGCCCCGACAGCCGAGATCCCTTC. Its translation is CASSQRPDSRDPF.

The chain combines TRBV11-1 with TRBJ2-5; D gene uncertain. Trimming removed 3 bases from V and 4 bases from J, with 12 bases in between. The CDR3 is 14 residues long. The V gene's germline CDR1 is SGHAT and CDR2 FQDESV (reference sequence). This CDR3 reads CASSLTHVTETQYF. In nucleotides, the CDR3 is TGTGCCAGCAGCTTGACTCATGTCACAGAGACCCAGTACTTC.

As for this clonotype: Just one base apart from a much larger clone, this may be a read error. The rearrangement uses TRBV4-2 and TRBJ2-3; TRBD2 matches at 10 bases. The CDR3 has 15 residues. Germline V gene data show CDR1 as LGHNA and CDR2 as YNFKEQ. For the CDR3, the DNA is TGTGCCAGCAGCCAAGGTCTAGCGGGGGTAGATACGCAGTGTTTT. Protein sequence: CASSQGLAGVDTQCF.

This clonotype was found many times. V and J are TRBV15 and TRBJ2-3, with D possibly being TRBD1 (5 bases). The CDR3 length is 15 residues. Trimming removed 1 base at V and 2 bases at J, with 10 bases between. Looked up from germline, CDR1 is LNHNV and CDR2 is YYDKDF (reference sequence). CDR3 loop: CATSRGAGSTDTQYF. The CDR3 bases are TGTGCCACCAGCAGAGGGGCAGGGTCCACAGATACGCAGTATTTT.

The chain recombines TRBV10-3 with TRBJ2-7; TRBD2 aligns across 11 bases. CDR1 and CDR2 from the germline V gene are ENHRY and SYGVKD. The V segment lost 6 bases and the J segment 2 bases; nucleotides outside the gene matches: 9. This CDR3 is 16 amino acids long. CDR3 amino acids: CAIRASLAGGPYEQYF. CDR3 DNA: TGTGCCATCAGGGCCTCCCTAGCGGGGGGTCCCTACGAGCAGTACTTC.

This chain joins TRBV19 and TRBJ2-1; 10 bases are shared with TRBD1. Trimming at V came to 7 bases and at J to 5 bases, leaving 5 bases not matched to a gene. Germline V gene sequence: CDR1 LNHDA, CDR2 SQIVND (reference sequence). The CDR3 spans 14 residues. In DNA, the CDR3 is TGTGCCAGTACCAAAGGACAGGGGGACAATGAGCAGTTCTTC. Its protein is CASTKGQGDNEQFF. Combining the CDR3 with reference TRBV19 and TRBJ2-1 gives the whole variable domain DGGITQSPKYLFRKEGQNVTLSCEQNLNHDAMYWYRQDPGQGLRLIYYSQIVNDFQKGDIAEGYSVSREKKESFPLTVTSAQKNPTAFYLCASTKGQGDNEQFFGPGTRLTVL.

The genes are TRBV28 and TRBJ2-3; 16 bases fit TRBD2. The CDR3 runs to 17 residues. Germline assignment: CDR1 MDHEN and CDR2 SYDVKM. CDR3: CGSPGLAGGPSSYTQYF. The DNA of the CDR3 is TGTGGTTCCCCGGGACTAGCGGGGGGGCCTAGTTCGTATACGCAGTATTTT.

This chain joins TRBV29-1 and TRBJ1-1; D is undetermined. The CDR3 sequence is 13 residues long. Trimming took 5 bases from V and 6 from J, leaving 16 bases between them. CDR1 is SQVTM and CDR2 is ANQGSEA in the germline V gene. This CDR3 reads CSVHWASFAEAFF. CDR3 DNA: TGCAGCGTTCATTGGGCCTCGTTCGCTGAAGCTTTCTTT.

The rearrangement links TRBV4-3 to TRBJ1-2; D unresolved. Looked up from germline, CDR1 is LGHNA and CDR2 is YSLEER. Trimming stripped 3 bases from V and 2 bases from J, with 16 bases between. The CDR3 consists of 16 residues. CDR3 nucleotide sequence: TGCGCCAGCAGCCAGGCTAACAGTGACCCCAACTATGGCTACACCTTC. It is translated as CASSQANSDPNYGYTF.

The chain has TRBV7-2 and TRBJ1-3; 7 bases match TRBD1. Germline CDR1 reads SGHTA; CDR2 reads FQGNSA. The CDR3 totals 15 residues. V shed 2 bases and J 4 bases; nucleotides not matched to a gene: 5. The CDR3 protein is CASSLQGGQGNTIYF. The CDR3 bases are TGTGCCAGCAGCTTACAGGGGGGTCAGGGAAACACCATATATTTT.

Many counts were recorded for this clonotype. The chain recombines TRBV12-3 or TRBV12-4 with TRBJ1-3, with D possibly being TRBD1 (5 bases). Trimming removed 6 bases at V and 0 bases at J, with 9 bases between. The CDR3 covers 14 residues. The CDR3 sequence: CASSSGSSGNTIYF. CDR3 nucleotides: TGTGCCAGCAGCTCAGGGAGCTCTGGAAACACCATATATTTT.

The chain combines TRBV20-1 with TRBJ2-7; 11 bases agree with TRBD2. Trimming cost V 0 bases and J 6 bases; bases outside gene matches: 7. Germline V gene lookup returns CDR1 DFQATT and CDR2 SNEGSKA (reference sequence). The CDR3 covers 15 residues. As DNA, the CDR3 is TGCAGTGCTAGAGATCCGACTAGCGGGGAGTTCGAGCAGTACTTC. This encodes CSARDPTSGEFEQYF.

This clonotype was observed at least ten times. The chain links TRBV4-3 to TRBJ1-2; possibly TRBD1 for D (5 bases). Germline V lookup: CDR1 LGHNA, CDR2 YSLEER. The CDR3 consists of 15 residues. Trimming took off 0 bases at V and 2 bases at J, with 10 bases between the two ends. Here the CDR3 DNA reads TGCGCCAGCAGCCAAGATAGGACATTCAACTATGGCTACACCTTC. Translated: CASSQDRTFNYGYTF.

This clonotype was picked up a small number of times. The V call is TRBV7-2, the J call TRBJ1-4; D is ambiguous. The CDR3 extends over 15 amino acids. Germline CDR1 reads SGHTA; CDR2 reads FQGNSA. Trimming took 0 bases from V and 7 from J, leaving 12 bases between them. The CDR3 bases are TGTGCCAGCAGCTTAGCAGGGCTCTCCGGTGAAAAACTGTTTTTT. This translates into CASSLAGLSGEKLFF.

The chain's CDR3 is CASSKILRGVVGDEQFF. The CDR3, as DNA: TGTGCCAGCAGCAAGATTCTGCGCGGGGTAGTAGGGGATGAGCAGTTCTTC. The chain carries TRBV21-1 and TRBJ2-1; TRBD1, as called in the table, went unchecked against the DNA. TRBV21-1 is shown as a pseudogene. This CDR3 has 17 residues.

This chain uses TRBV10-3 with TRBJ1-5; the match to TRBD1 covers 7 bases. The CDR3 is 19 residues long. Per germline, CDR1 ENHRY and CDR2 SYGVKD. V shed 3 bases, J shed 0 bases, and the junction held 14 bases outside the gene matches. CDR3 sequence: CAISEGGASGSISNQPQHF. CDR3 nucleotide sequence: TGTGCCATCAGTGAAGGGGGCGCATCGGGCTCGATTAGCAATCAGCCCCAGCATTTT.

This clonotype has ten or more counts. The genes are TRBV3-1 and TRBJ2-1; 14 positions agree with TRBD2. V gave up 1 base and J gave up 8 bases; unmatched junction bases: 4. CDR1 is LGHDT and CDR2 is YNNKEL in the germline V gene (reference sequence). CDR3 length: 16 amino acids. The CDR3, as DNA: TGTGCCAGCAGCCAAGCCGGACTAGCGGGGGGAGATGAGCAGTTCTTC. Its protein is CASSQAGLAGGDEQFF.

This clonotype was detected a few times. The chain couples TRBV5-1 to TRBJ2-1, with 7 positions matching TRBD1. V dropped 3 bases and J dropped 3; count of bases not matched to a gene: 3. Germline assignment: CDR1 SGHRS and CDR2 YFSETQ. There are 14 residues in the CDR3. The CDR3 spells CASSSQGIYNEQFF. CDR3 sequence (DNA): TGCGCCAGCAGCTCACAGGGGATCTACAATGAGCAGTTCTTC.

This clonotype showed up many times. The chain has TRBV3-1 and TRBJ2-2; D not certain. The CDR3 runs 12 residues. V was shortened by 5 bases and J by 5 bases, with 6 bases between the two germline ends. CDR1 and CDR2 (germline): LGHDT, YNNKEL (reference sequence). The DNA of the CDR3 is TGTGCCAGCAGCACCCTTACCGGGGAGCTGTTTTTT. Amino acids: CASSTLTGELFF.

The chain carries TRBV20-1 and TRBJ2-1; TRBD2 matches at 8 bases. This CDR3 has 14 residues. Looked up from germline, CDR1 is DFQATT and CDR2 is SNEGSKA (reference sequence). The trim removed 5 bases at V and 6 bases at J, leaving 9 bases unmatched. CDR3 protein: CSAQLPGLANEQFF. The CDR3 DNA follows: TGCAGTGCTCAATTACCCGGACTAGCCAATGAGCAGTTCTTC.

Ten or more counts support this clonotype. The chain employs TRBV6-5 and TRBJ1-6; possibly TRBD1 for D (6 bases). Trimming removed 7 bases from V and 9 bases from J, with 16 bases in between. CDR1 and CDR2 from the germline V gene are MNHEY and SVGAGI. The CDR3 has 14 amino acids. The CDR3 region is CASTSGGEASPLHF. The CDR3 DNA sequence: TGTGCCAGCACCTCCGGGGGCGAAGCTTCACCCCTCCACTTT.

This chain uses TRBV20-1 with TRBJ1-2; maybe TRBD1 (5 bases). Germline V gene lookup returns CDR1 DFQATT and CDR2 SNEGSKA (reference sequence). The CDR3 is made up of 16 amino acids. Between the trimmed V and J ends, which lost 2 bases and 4 bases, there was a span of 20 bases. The CDR3: CSARPLGTETSYGYTF. For the CDR3, the DNA is TGCAGTGCTAGACCCTTGGGGACCGAAACGAGCTATGGCTACACCTTC.

This clonotype was seen more than once but under ten times. The chain combines TRBV19 with TRBJ1-5, with 8 bases matching TRBD1. This CDR3 is 15 amino acids long. The V and J ends lost 5 bases and 4 bases, in that order; junction bases with no gene match: 7. From germline, CDR1 is LNHDA and CDR2 SQIVND (reference sequence). CDR3 sequence (DNA): TGTGCCAGTAGTCCGGACAGGGCCTGGAATCAGCCCCAGCATTTT. Amino acids: CASSPDRAWNQPQHF.

This clonotype was recorded many times. The CDR3: CAIRSGTSLLNTEAFF. The DNA of the CDR3 is TGTGCCATTAGATCAGGGACAAGCCTCTTGAACACTGAAGCTTTCTTT. V usage is TRBV10-3 and J usage is TRBJ1-1, with a possible D match to TRBD1 (6 bases). The germline V gene has CDR1 ENHRY and CDR2 SYGVKD. Trimming took off 9 bases at V and 0 bases at J, with 20 bases between the two ends. This CDR3 has 16 amino acids.

In its sample, this clonotype was seen many times. The V call is TRBV7-9, the J call TRBJ1-1; no clear D gene. The V and J ends lost 3 bases and 5 bases respectively, with 10 bases between them. The CDR3 is made up of 13 amino acids. Germline lookup yields CDR1 SEHNR and CDR2 FQNEAQ (reference sequence). The CDR3 loop reads CASSFTPGTEAFF. CDR3 DNA: TGTGCCAGCAGCTTTACCCCCGGGACTGAAGCTTTCTTT.

This clonotype was seen at least ten times. The chain carries TRBV6-2 or TRBV6-3 and TRBJ1-1; TRBD1 is a possible D gene (5 bases). Between the trimmed V and J ends, which lost 7 bases and 5 bases, there was a span of 23 bases. The CDR3 covers 16 residues. Germline CDR1 is MNHEY and CDR2 is SVGEGT. The CDR3 region has the DNA TGTGCCAGCAACCACCCTGCGAGGGCACGGGGGACTGAAGCTTTCTTT. As protein: CASNHPARARGTEAFF.

This clonotype was counted only a few times. This chain connects TRBV6-5 to TRBJ2-1; perhaps TRBD2 as D (5 bases). Germline V gene sequence: CDR1 MNHEY, CDR2 SVGAGI. Trimming took off 6 bases at V and 1 base at J, with 19 bases between the two ends. This CDR3 spans 17 amino acids. CDR3 in amino acids: CASSPRGRVDSYNEQFF. Written as DNA, the CDR3 is TGTGCCAGCAGCCCCCGCGGGCGGGTGGATTCCTACAATGAGCAGTTCTTC.